The 6 T cell receptor beta chains below were found in one sample sequenced in a study of T cells expressing NK-cell markers. TCRdb reprocessed the 5' RACE reads, with one entry per CDR3 protein and no DNA. The clone table shows 550,000 to 600,000 distinct CDR3 sequences, with the ten largest holding roughly 3.4%. The sample was blood T cells: a sorted CD56 or NKG2C T cell subset, CD4+ or CD8+ T cells, or bulk PBMC T cells (not recorded which). All receptors derive from a man aged 18-30 years in good health.

The rearrangement uses TRBV9 and TRBJ2-7; the D call of TRBD1 rests on TCRdb alone, since no DNA is present to check it. Germline CDR1 SGDLS, CDR2 YYNGEE. CDR3 length: 15 residues. CDR3: CASSSKGQDYYEQYF.

The V gene is TRBV6-5, the J gene TRBJ1-1; the TCRdb call, TRBD1, lacks DNA for checking. The CDR3 length is 13 residues. Germline CDR1 reads MNHEY; CDR2 reads SVGAGI. The chain's CDR3 is CATRQGENTEAFF.

The chain has TRBV4-3 and TRBJ1-6. The CDR3 spans 15 residues. Germline V gene sequence: CDR1 LGHNA, CDR2 YSLEER. The CDR3 reads CASSQGEMGGSALHF.

V is TRBV5-1 and J is TRBJ2-3; TCRdb's D call of TRBD1 is untestable without DNA. The CDR3 length is 15 residues. Germline-derived CDR1 and CDR2 are SGHRS and YFSETQ. CDR3 sequence: CASSHVRGNTDTQYF. Drawing the rest from reference TRBV5-1 and TRBJ2-3, the complete variable domain is KAGVTQTPRYLIKTRGQQVTLSCSPISGHRSVSWYQQTPGQGLQFLFEYFSETQRNKGNFPGRFSGRQFSNSRSEMNVSTLELGDSALYLCASSHVRGNTDTQYFGPGTRLTVL.

The chain couples TRBV20-1 to TRBJ1-4. The CDR3 totals 19 residues. Looked up from germline, CDR1 is DFQATT and CDR2 is SNEGSKA (reference sequence). CDR3 region: CSARDADNRGILTNEKLFF.

V is TRBV15 and J is TRBJ2-5; TCRdb proposes TRBD2, but this gene call is untestable without DNA. The germline V gene has CDR1 LNHNV and CDR2 YYDKDF (reference sequence). CDR3 length: 18 residues. CDR3 loop: CATRNTYGLAEVKETQYF. Using reference TRBV15 and TRBJ2-5 for the parts outside the CDR3, the full variable domain is DAMVIQNPRYQVTQFGKPVTLSCSQTLNHNVMYWYQQKSSQAPKLLFHYYDKDFNNEADTPDNFQSRRPNTSFCFLDIRSPGLGDTAMYLCATRNTYGLAEVKETQYFGPGTRLLVL.